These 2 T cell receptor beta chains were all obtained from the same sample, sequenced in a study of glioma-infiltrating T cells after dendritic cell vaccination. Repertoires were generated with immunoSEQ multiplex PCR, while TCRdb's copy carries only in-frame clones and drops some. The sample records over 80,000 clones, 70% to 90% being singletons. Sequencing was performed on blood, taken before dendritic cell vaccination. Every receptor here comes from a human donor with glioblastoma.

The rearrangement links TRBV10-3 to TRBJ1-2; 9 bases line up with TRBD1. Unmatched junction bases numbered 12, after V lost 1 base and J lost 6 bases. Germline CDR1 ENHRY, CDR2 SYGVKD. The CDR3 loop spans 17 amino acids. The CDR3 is CAISELTTGGRTDGYTF. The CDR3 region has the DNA TGTGCCATCAGTGAGTTGACTACAGGGGGCAGGACGGATGGCTACACCTTC.

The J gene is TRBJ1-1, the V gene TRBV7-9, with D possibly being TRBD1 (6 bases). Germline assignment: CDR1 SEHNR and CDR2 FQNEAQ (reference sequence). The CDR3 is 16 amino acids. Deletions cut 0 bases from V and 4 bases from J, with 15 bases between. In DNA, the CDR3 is TGTGCCAGCAGCTTAGCCCAGGGCAGGGGTGCCACTGAAGCTTTCTTT. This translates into CASSLAQGRGATEAFF. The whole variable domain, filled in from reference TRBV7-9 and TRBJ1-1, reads DTGVSQNPRHKITKRGQNVTFRCDPISEHNRLYWYRQTLGQGPEFLTYFQNEAQLEKSRLLSDRFSAERPKGSFSTLEIQRTEQGDSAMYLCASSLAQGRGATEAFFGQGTRLTVV.